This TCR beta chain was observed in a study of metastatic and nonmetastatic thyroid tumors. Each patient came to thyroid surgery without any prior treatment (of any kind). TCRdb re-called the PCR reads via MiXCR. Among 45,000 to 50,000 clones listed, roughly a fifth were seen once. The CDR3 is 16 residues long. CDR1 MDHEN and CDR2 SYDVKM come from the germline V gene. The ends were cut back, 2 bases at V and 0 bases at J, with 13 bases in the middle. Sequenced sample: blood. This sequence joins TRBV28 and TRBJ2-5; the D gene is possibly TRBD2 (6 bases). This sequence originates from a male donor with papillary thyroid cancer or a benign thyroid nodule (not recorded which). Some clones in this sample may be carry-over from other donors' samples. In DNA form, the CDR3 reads TGTGCCAGCAGTTTAGAGCTAGCGTGTTACCAAGAGACCCAGTACTTC. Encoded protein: CASSLELACYQETQYF.